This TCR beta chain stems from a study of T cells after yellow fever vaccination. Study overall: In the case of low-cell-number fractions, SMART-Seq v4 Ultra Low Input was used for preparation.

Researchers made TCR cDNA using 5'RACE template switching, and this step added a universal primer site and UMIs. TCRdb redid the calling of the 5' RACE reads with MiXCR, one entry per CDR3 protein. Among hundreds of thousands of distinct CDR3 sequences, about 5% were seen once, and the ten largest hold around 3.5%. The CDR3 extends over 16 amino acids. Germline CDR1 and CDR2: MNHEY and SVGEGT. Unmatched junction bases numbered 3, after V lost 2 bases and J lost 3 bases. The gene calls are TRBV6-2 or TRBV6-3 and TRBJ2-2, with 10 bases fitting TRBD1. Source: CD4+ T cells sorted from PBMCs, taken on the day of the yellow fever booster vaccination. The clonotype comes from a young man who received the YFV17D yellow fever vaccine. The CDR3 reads CASSYPGTGDTGELFF. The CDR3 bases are TGTGCCAGCAGTTACCCCGGGACAGGGGACACCGGGGAGCTGTTTTTT.